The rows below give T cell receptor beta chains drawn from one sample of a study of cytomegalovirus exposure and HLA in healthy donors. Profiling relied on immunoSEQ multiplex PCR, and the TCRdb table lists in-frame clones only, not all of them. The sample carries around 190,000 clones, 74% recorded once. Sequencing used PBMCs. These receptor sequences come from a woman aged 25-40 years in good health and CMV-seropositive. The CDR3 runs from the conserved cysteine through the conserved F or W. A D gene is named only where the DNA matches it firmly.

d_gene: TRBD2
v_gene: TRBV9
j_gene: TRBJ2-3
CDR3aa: CASNLSGRGTDTQYF

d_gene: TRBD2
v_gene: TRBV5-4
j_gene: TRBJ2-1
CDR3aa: CASRPFTSGSYNEQFF

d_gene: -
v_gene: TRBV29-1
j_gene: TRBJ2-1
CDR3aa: CSVGTRFGNEQFF

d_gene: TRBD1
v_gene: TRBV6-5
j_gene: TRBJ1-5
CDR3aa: CASSQTGGNQPQHF

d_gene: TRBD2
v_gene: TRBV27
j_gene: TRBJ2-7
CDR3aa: CASSLASGGYEQYF

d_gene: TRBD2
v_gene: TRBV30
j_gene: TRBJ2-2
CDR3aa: CARGGERETGELFF

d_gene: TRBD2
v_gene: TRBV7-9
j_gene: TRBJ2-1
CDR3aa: CASSSRTSGRYNEQFF

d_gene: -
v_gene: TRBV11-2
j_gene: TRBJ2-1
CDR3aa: CASSLGGGNEQFF

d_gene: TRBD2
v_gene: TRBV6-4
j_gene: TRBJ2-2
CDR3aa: CASSAIPGLAGTGELFF

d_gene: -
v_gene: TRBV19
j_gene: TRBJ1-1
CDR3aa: CASTLGREAFF

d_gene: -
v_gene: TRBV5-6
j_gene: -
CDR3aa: CASSQPARYEQYF

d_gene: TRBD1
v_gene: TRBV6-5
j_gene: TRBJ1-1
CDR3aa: CASRWTGTTEAFF

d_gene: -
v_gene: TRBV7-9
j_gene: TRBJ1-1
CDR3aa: CASSLGVTEAFF

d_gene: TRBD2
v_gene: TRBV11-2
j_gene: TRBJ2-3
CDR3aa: CASSLNAGGGADTQYF

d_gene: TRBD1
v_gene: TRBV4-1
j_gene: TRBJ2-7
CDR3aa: CASSQDAGQVSYEQYF

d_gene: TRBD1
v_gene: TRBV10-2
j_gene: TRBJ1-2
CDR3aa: CASTDRLQSPDQANYGYTF

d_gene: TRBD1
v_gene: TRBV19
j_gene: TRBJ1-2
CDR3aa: CASSIMAGGIDGYTF

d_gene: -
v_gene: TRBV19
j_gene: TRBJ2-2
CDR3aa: CASRSRTGELFF

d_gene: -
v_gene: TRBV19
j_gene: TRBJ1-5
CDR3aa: CASKGRGGPYQPQHF

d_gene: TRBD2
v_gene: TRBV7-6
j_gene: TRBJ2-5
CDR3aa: CASSSNSGAKETQYF

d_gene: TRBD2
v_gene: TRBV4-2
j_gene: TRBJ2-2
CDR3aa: CASSPLAGAERGGELFF

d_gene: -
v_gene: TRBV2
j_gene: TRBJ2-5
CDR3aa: CASSEGPAQETQYF

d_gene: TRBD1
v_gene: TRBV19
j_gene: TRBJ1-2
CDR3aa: CVSSPRQGRNYGYTF

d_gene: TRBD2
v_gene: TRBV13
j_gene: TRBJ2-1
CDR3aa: CASSLSGLAGYNEQFF

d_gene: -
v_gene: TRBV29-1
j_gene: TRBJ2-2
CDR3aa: CSVVGGNTGELFF

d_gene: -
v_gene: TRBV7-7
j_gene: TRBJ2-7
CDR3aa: CASSLGRGSYEQYF

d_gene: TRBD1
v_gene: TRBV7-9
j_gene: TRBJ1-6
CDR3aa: CASSSRTGPEGSPLHF

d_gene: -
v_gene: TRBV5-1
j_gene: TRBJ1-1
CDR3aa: CASSLAAGRLNTEAFF

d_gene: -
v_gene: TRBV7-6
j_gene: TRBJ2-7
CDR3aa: CASSLTRARNEQYF

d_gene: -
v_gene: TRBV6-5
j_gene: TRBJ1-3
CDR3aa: CATLAGGNTIYF

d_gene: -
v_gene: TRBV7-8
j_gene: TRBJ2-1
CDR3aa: CASSPAASYNEQFF

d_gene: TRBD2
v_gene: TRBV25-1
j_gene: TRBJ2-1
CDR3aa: CASSRGLAGGGEQFF

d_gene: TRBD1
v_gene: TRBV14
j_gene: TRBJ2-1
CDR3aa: CASSQARGYNEQFF

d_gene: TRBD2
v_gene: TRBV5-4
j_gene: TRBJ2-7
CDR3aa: CASSKSVTSVSYEQYF

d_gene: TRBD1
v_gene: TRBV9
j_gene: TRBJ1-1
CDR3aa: CASSRLRGPDTEAFF

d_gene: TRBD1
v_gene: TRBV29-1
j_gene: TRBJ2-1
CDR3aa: CSVGGQGGRNEQFF

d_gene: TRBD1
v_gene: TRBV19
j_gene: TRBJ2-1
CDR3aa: CASRGQPYNEQFF

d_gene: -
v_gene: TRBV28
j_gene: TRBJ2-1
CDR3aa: CASSYTQDEQFF

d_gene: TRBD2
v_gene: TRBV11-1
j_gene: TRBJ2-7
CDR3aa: CASSPQPTSGRREQYF

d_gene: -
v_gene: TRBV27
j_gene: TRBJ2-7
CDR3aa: CASSYGTLNEQYF

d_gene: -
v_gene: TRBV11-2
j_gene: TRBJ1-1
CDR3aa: CASSSGKGAFF

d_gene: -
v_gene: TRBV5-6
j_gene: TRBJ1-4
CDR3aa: CASSTVRGEKLFF

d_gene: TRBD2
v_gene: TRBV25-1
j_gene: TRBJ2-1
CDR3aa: CASSGTKRDEQFF

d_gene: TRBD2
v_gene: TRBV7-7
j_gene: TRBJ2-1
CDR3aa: CASSSGLAAEQFF

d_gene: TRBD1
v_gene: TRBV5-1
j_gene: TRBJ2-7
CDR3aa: CASSLGLGGQGTEQYF

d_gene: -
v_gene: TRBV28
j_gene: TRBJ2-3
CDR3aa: CASSGPGSTDTQYF

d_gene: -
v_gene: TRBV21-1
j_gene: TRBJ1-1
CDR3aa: CASSKTSEEETEAFF

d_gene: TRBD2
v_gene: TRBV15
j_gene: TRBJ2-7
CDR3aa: CATSMQREAEQYF

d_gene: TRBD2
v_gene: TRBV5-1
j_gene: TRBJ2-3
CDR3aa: CASSFGLLAGGEDTQYF

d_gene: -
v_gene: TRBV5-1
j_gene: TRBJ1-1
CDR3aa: CASSNTGGTEAFF

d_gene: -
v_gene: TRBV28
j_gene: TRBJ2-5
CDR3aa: CASSSGDLETQYF